Detailed here is one T cell receptor (beta chain). This clonotype was detected ten times or more. The specificity of this receptor is unknown. Qualities for individual bases were not recorded, and no much larger clone is one base off. The sample originates from a study of immune characterization of retroperitoneal liposarcoma (dated 2019 in TCRdb). Libraries were constructed by PCR. Sequencing was carried out with a NextSeq 500. The raw public reads went through TCRdb reprocessing: fastp at Q25, MiXCR clone calling, in-frame beta chains kept. All rows with the same CDR3 protein become a single entry with the most common DNA and genes. This sample lists around 10,000 distinct CDR3 sequences; 27% were detected once. 9.3% of the sample lies in the top ten. The clonotype originates from a female donor with retroperitoneal liposarcoma. Specimen: tumor tissue.

The CDR3 protein is CASSKSRAGGEVEQYF. The DNA reads TGTGCCAGCAGCAAGAGTCGGGCGGGAGGGGAAGTCGAGCAGTACTTC. The chain uses TRBV7-2 and TRBJ2-1, with 9 junctional bases fitting TRBD2. The DNA end is a closer match to TRBJ2-7, so the J assignment may be wrong. From its cysteine to its phenylalanine, the CDR3 spans 16 amino acids. CDR3 DNA is the only sequence kept; it has 48 bases, read in frame from the first base. The CDR1 and CDR2 encoded by the germline V gene are SGHTA and FQGNSA.